This T cell receptor (beta chain) originates from a study of cytomegalovirus exposure and HLA in healthy donors. The CDR3 sequence is 17 residues long. CDR1 MNHEY and CDR2 SMNVEV come from the germline V gene (reference sequence). After removal of 7 bases from V and 3 bases from J, the junction contained 11 bases not matched to a gene. This clone has more than one count but fewer than ten. With 60 Vbeta and 13 Jbeta primers, the PCR was carried out. Here immunoSEQ multiplex PCR was the method, and the copy in TCRdb shows in-frame clones only, minus some. The sample has just over 150,000 clones; 60% to 85% are singletons.

The rearrangement joins TRBV27 to TRBJ1-5; 11 nucleotides match TRBD1. Sequenced material: PBMCs. The sequence was collected from a woman aged 30 to 39 in good health and CMV-seronegative. CDR3 sequence (DNA): TGTGCCAGCACCGCCTTAGGACAGGGGGCTAACAATCAGCCCCAGCATTTT. Amino acids: CASTALGQGANNQPQHF.